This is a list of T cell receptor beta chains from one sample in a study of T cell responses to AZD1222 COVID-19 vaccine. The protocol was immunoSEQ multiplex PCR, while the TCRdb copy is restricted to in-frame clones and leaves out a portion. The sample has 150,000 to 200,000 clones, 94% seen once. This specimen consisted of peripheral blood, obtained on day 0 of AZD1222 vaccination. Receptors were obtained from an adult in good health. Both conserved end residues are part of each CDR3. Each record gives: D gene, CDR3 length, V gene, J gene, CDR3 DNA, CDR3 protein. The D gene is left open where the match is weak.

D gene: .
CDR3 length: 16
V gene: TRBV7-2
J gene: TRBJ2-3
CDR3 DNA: TGTGCCAGCAGCCGGGTCTCCGTCACCTTCACAGATACGCAGTATTTT
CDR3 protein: CASSRVSVTFTDTQYF

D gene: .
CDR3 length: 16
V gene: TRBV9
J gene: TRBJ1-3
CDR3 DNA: TGTGCCAGCAGCGGCCCGGGTACCCCCTCTGGAAACACCATATATTTT
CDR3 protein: CASSGPGTPSGNTIYF

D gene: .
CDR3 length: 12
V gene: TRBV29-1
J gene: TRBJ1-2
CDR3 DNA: TGCAGCGTTGAAGATCTATCGGCTGGGAACACCTTC
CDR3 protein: CSVEDLSAGNTF

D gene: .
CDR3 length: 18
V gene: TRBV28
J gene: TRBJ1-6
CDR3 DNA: TGTGCCAGCAGTTTCCCACTATTTACAGCCATAGTGGATTCACCCCTCCACTTT
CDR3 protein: CASSFPLFTAIVDSPLHF

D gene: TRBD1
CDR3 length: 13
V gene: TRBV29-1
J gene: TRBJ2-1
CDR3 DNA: TGCAGGGCGCAGGGACAGACCTCAGGTGAGCAGTTCTTC
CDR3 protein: CRAQGQTSGEQFF

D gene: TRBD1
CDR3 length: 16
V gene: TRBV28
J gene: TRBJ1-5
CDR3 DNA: TGTGCCAGCAGGGACCGGACAGGGGGGAGCAATCAGCCCCAGCATTTT
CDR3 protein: CASRDRTGGSNQPQHF

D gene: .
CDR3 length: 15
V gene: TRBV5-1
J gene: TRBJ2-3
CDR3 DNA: TGCGCCAGCAGCTTGGGCGTGATCCGCACAGATACGCAGTATTTT
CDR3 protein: CASSLGVIRTDTQYF

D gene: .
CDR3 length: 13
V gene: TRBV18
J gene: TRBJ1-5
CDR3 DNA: TGTGCCAGCTCTCTACAGGGAGACCAGCCCCAGCATTTT
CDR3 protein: CASSLQGDQPQHF

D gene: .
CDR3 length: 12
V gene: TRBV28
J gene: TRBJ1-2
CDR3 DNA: TGTGCCAGCAGTTTTGCCGCCTATGGCTACACCTTC
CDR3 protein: CASSFAAYGYTF

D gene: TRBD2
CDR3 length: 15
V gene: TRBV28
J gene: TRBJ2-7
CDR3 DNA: TGTGCCAGCAGTCCGTCGGGACTAGCGGTCGACGAGCAGTACTTC
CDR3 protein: CASSPSGLAVDEQYF